This T cell receptor (beta chain) was recovered during a study of CD8+ T cells in alopecia areata. Study conclusions and caveats: Researchers reported that TCR sharing among patients proved less clear than in mice, possibly HLA-linked.

The V gene's germline CDR1 is SQVTM and CDR2 ANQGSEA. V was trimmed by 0 bases and J by 5 bases, leaving 15 bases between them. The CDR3 spans 15 residues. In regard to this clone: Its antigen remains unknown.

Sequencing used cDNA as its template, made by extracting RNA and reverse transcribing it. TCRdb's table, derived via immunoSEQ multiplex PCR, lists solely in-frame clones and lacks some. In the table there are under 150,000 clones, less than 50% of which are singletons. This sequence was found in a human donor with alopecia areata. This chain links TRBV29-1 with TRBJ2-3, with D possibly matching TRBD1 (6 bases). Sequencing was performed on NKG2D-low CD8+ T cells sorted from blood. The CDR3 protein is CSVEELQGVRDTQYF. The CDR3 nucleotides are TGCAGCGTTGAAGAATTACAGGGAGTTAGAGATACGCAGTATTTT.